This T cell receptor (beta chain) is from a study of human T cells and chemical hapten exposure. As for time point: pre-sensitization, week 0. Treatment indicated: therapeutic diphenylcyclopropenone sensitization with weekly scalp DPC. Researchers sampled blood before each patch test went on. TCRdb fed the RACE reads into MiXCR, producing one record per CDR3 protein. The sample shows 380,000 or so distinct CDR3 sequences, about 5% of them seen only once. This clonotype was observed a few times. The ends were cut back, 1 base at V and 11 bases at J, with 14 bases in the middle. The CDR3 sequence is 14 residues long. The germline CDR1 and CDR2 sequences are LGHNA and YSLEER.

The chain uses TRBV4-3 and TRBJ2-2; D is unresolved. The TCR sequence derives from a young woman with alopecia areata. Some clones in this sample may be carry-over from other donors' samples. This material consisted of whole blood, taken in connection with sensitization to the hapten diphenylcyclopropenone (DPC). The CDR3 loop is CASSQVLIGGELFF. The CDR3 DNA follows: TGCGCCAGCAGCCAAGTGCTTATAGGCGGAGAGCTGTTTTTT.